This entry concerns a single T cell receptor (beta chain). Its antigen is unknown. Base-call qualities are not available, and no considerably larger clone is one nucleotide away. Sequenced on an Illumina NovaSeq 6000. TCRalpha and TCRbeta cDNA libraries were built by 5'RACE with constant-segment primers, adding sample barcodes and unique molecular identifiers. RNA was extracted from every sample with Trizol reagent. Amplification of the libraries took two PCR steps, and the second step added a second sample barcode plus Illumina TruSeq adapters. The libraries were sequenced on an Illumina NovaSeq using 2 x 150 bp paired-end reads. Concerning the study's data processing: Reads were demultiplexed and collapsed into UMI-guided consensus sequences with migec v1.2.7. Using mixcr v2.1.11, the UMI consensuses were aligned to TRA and TRB V and J templates and assembled into clonotypes. Clonotypes were classified as expanded or contracted when called significant by both edgeR and NoisET, with noise models trained on biological replicates. For edgeR calls, the cutoffs were a false discovery rate-adjusted p below 0.01 and a log2 fold-change threshold of 1. As an exploratory analysis of dynamics, max-normalized trajectories of the 1000 most abundant clonotypes were examined by PCA with hierarchical clustering. The CD4 or CD8 phenotype of responding clones was assigned using the separately sequenced CD4+ and CD8+ repertoires. TCRdb reran the public reads through fastp at Q25 and MiXCR, keeping productive beta chains. Every CDR3 protein is listed once, alongside the most common genes and DNA of its rows. TCRdb, not the original authors, processed these V and J calls. The sample records about 200,000 distinct CDR3 sequences, around 17% of which are singletons. 2.4% of the sample is taken by the ten largest.

This entry comes from a study of T-cell memory formation after mild COVID-19 (dated by TCRdb to 2020 to 2022). At the level of the whole study: Most TCR sequence clusters were specific to one of the two donors. In a couple of donors, T-cell clones that expanded and contracted after mild COVID-19 were tracked by sequencing TCRalpha and TCRbeta repertoires over time. The cohort was made up of two young adult volunteers, one female and one male, who were previously healthy. The full study reports these points: The detection of some responding clones in pre-infection memory suggests that pre-existing cross-reactive memory T cells joined the SARS-CoV-2 response. SARS-CoV-2 specificity of the second-wave clones peaking on day 37 was not confirmed. Clones that contracted from day 15 to 85 showed balanced CD4/CD8 phenotypes, whereas a second wave of clones that expanded from day 15 to 37 leaned towards CD4+. The study included only a couple of mild cases, and larger cohorts that include severe cases with pre-infection samples were judged to be necessary. Contracting CD4+ clones appeared mostly in the CM and EM memory subsets, whereas CD8+ clones were enriched in EMRA.

Measured from the cysteine to the phenylalanine, the CDR3 is 13 residues long. Only the CDR3 DNA is retained, 39 bases long and in frame from the first base. V lost 6 bases and J lost 4 bases; the stretch between them is 14 bases long. According to the germline V gene, CDR1 reads SGHDT and CDR2 reads YYEEEE. PBMCs were isolated by Ficoll-Paque density gradient centrifugation. Sequenced input: PBMCs or a T cell subset sorted from them (not recorded which). The TCR comes from an adult woman who had mild COVID-19 (a few samples of this study predate the infection). The sample titles of this study are shuffled in the database, so cell type and time point are left out; the donor was told from shared clones. Recombination joined TRBV5-6 with TRBJ2-7; no D gene call is confident. The CDR3 protein: CASTYFAGYEQYF. The nucleotides are TGTGCCAGCACCTACTTCGCCGGGTACGAGCAGTACTTC.